These 6 T cell receptor beta chains share one sample of origin, sequenced in a study of regulatory T cells in long-lasting Graves disease. Regarding time point: newly diagnosed GD, antithyroid drugs for less than 3 months. PBMC RNA was the source of the TCR library. Sequencing libraries for TCR beta were prepared with iRepertoire HTBI primers and Arm-PCR of CDR3 regions. MiXCR was run by TCRdb on the multiplex PCR reads, yielding one entry per CDR3 protein. The sample holds about 440,000 distinct CDR3 sequences, 14% to 15% seen once. These same data were also listed under a study on T cells in Graves' hyperthyroidism and ophthalmopathy.

Sequences were derived from peripheral blood mononuclear cells (PBMCs), sampled at new diagnosis, from a patient treated with antithyroid drugs. The receptors were sampled from a woman aged 25 to 45 with Graves disease.

In its sample, this clonotype was seen many times. The CDR3 loop is CASEGSTYEQYF. The CDR3 bases are TGTGCCTCAGAGGGCAGTACCTACGAGCAGTACTTC. The gene calls are TRBV7-2 and TRBJ2-7, with D tentatively TRBD2 (5 bases). Germline V lookup: CDR1 SGHTA, CDR2 FQGNSA. Trimming removed 11 bases at V and 2 bases at J, with 13 bases between. The CDR3 totals 12 residues.

Many counts were recorded for this clonotype. The J gene is TRBJ2-1, the V gene TRBV11-3; D might be TRBD1 (6 bases). This CDR3 is built from 12 residues. Germline-derived CDR1 and CDR2 are SGHNT and YENEEA. V lost 1 base to trimming and J lost 10 bases, with 8 bases between them. The CDR3 is CASSLGGQEQFF. In DNA form, the CDR3 reads TGTGCCAGCAGCTTAGGGGGGCAGGAGCAGTTCTTC.

This clonotype appeared a few times. The chain links TRBV20-1 to TRBJ2-1; TRBD2 is a possible D gene (5 bases). V gave up 0 bases and J gave up 7 bases, with 13 bases separating them. CDR1 DFQATT and CDR2 SNEGSKA come from the germline V gene (reference sequence). CDR3 length: 14 amino acids. The CDR3 nucleotides read TGCAGTGCTAGAGAGTCCCGGCGGGTGAATGAGCAGTTCTTC. Translated, it gives CSARESRRVNEQFF.

In this sample, this clonotype turned up many times. V usage is TRBV27 and J usage is TRBJ1-1; TRBD1 is a possible D gene (5 bases). Trimming stripped 3 bases from V and 6 bases from J, with 17 bases between. The CDR3 loop spans 15 amino acids. CDR1 and CDR2 from the germline V gene are MNHEY and SMNVEV (reference sequence). The CDR3 region has the DNA TGTGCCAGCAGTTTTCTATCGGGGGTAGAATCTGAAGCTTTCTTT. It encodes CASSFLSGVESEAFF.

This clonotype was counted many times. The V call is TRBV11-2, the J call TRBJ2-7; the match to TRBD1 covers 7 bases. Germline lookup yields CDR1 SGHAT and CDR2 FQNNGV. V was pared by 5 bases and J by 0 bases, with 10 bases of the junction left unmatched. The CDR3 is 16 residues long. The CDR3 sequence is CASSPQTGVFSYEQYF. In DNA form, the CDR3 reads TGTGCCAGCAGCCCGCAAACAGGGGTCTTCTCCTACGAGCAGTACTTC.

This clonotype was seen many times. V is TRBV6-1 and J is TRBJ2-5; D call uncertain. CDR3 length equals 14 residues. V shed 6 bases and J shed 2 bases, with 13 bases lying between them. Germline V gives CDR1 MNHNS, CDR2 SASEGT. CDR3 amino acids: CASRTDRQQETQYF. The CDR3 region has the DNA TGTGCCAGCAGAACGGACCGCCAACAAGAGACCCAGTACTTC.